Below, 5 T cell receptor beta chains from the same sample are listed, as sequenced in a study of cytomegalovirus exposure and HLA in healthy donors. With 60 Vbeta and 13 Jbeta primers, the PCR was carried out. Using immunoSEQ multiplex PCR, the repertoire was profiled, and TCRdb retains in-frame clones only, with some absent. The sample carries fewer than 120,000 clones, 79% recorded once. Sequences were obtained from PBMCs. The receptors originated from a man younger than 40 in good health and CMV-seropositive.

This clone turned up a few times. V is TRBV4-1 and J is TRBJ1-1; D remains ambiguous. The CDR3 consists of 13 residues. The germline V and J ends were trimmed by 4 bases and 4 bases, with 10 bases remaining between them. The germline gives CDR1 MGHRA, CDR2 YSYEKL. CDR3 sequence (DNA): TGCGCCAGCAGCCGGCCGGCGGGCACTGAAGCTTTCTTT. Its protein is CASSRPAGTEAFF.

The CDR3 loop reads CASSVERPTGSVADTQYF. CDR3 nucleotide sequence: TGTGCCAGCAGCGTAGAAAGGCCGACAGGGAGTGTAGCAGATACGCAGTATTTT. The chain links TRBV9 to TRBJ2-3; 7 bases align to TRBD1. CDR1 SGDLS and CDR2 YYNGEE come from the germline V gene. Germline trimming cut 0 bases from V and 4 bases from J; bases unmatched to any gene: 14. The CDR3 totals 18 residues. Drawing the rest from reference TRBV9 and TRBJ2-3, the complete variable domain is DSGVTQTPKHLITATGQRVTLRCSPRSGDLSVYWYQQSLDQGLQFLIQYYNGEERAKGNILERFSAQQFPDLHSELNLSSLELGDSALYFCASSVERPTGSVADTQYFGPGTRLTVL.

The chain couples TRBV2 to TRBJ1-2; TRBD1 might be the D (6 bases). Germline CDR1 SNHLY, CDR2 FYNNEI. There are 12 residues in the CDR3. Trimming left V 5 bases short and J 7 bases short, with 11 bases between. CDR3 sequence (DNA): TGTGCCAGCAGTACAGGGAGGGGTGGCTACACCTTC. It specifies CASSTGRGGYTF.

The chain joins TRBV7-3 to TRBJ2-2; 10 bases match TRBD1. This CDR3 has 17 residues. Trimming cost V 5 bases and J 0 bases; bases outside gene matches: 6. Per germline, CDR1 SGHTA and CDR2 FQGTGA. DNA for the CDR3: TGTGCCAGCAGCCCACCGGGGACAGGGGCGAACACCGGGGAGCTGTTTTTT. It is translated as CASSPPGTGANTGELFF. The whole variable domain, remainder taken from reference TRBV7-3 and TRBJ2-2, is GAGVSQTPSNKVTEKGKYVELRCDPISGHTALYWYRQSLGQGPEFLIYFQGTGAADDSGLPNDRFFAVRPEGSVSTLKIQRTERGDSAVYLCASSPPGTGANTGELFFGEGSRLTVL.

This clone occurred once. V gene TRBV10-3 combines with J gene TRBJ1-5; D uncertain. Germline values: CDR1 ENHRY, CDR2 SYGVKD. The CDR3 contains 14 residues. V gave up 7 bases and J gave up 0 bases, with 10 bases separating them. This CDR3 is CAITPDFSNQPQHF. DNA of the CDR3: TGTGCCATCACCCCGGACTTTAGCAATCAGCCCCAGCATTTT.